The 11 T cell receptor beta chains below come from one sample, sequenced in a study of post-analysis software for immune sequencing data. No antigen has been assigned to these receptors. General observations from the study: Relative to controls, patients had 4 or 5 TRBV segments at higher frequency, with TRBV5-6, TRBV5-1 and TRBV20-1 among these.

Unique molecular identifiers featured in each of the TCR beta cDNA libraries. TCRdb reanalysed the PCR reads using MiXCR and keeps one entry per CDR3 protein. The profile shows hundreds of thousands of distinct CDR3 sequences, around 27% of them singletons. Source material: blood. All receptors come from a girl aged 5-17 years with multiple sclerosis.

DNA of the CDR3: TGTGCCAGCAGTTACCCAGCGGCTAATAGAAGCAATGAGCAGTTCTTC. Protein product: CASSYPAANRSNEQFF. The chain is built from TRBV6-2 or TRBV6-3 and TRBJ2-1, with a possible D match to TRBD2 (5 bases). The germline CDR1 and CDR2 sequences are MNHEY and SVGEGT. This CDR3 spans 16 amino acids. Trimming pared 2 bases from V and 6 bases from J, leaving 17 bases between.

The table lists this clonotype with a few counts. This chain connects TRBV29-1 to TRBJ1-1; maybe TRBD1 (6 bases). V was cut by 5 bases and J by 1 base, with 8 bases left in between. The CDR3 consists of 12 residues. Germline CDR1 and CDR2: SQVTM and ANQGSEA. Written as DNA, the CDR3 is TGCAGCGTTATGACAGGGAACACTGAAGCTTTCTTT. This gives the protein CSVMTGNTEAFF.

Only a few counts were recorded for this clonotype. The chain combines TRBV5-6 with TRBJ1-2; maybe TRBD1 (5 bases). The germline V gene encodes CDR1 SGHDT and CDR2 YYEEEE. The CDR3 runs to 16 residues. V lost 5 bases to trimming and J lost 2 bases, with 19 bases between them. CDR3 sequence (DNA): TGTGCCAGCAGGGCCAACTTCGGGACGGCGAACTATGGCTACACCTTC. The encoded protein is CASRANFGTANYGYTF.

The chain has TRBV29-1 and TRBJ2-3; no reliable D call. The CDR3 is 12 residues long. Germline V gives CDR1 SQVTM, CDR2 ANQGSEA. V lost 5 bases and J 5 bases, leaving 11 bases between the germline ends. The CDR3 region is CSVPVLGDTQYF. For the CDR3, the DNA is TGCAGCGTTCCCGTTCTAGGAGATACGCAGTATTTT.

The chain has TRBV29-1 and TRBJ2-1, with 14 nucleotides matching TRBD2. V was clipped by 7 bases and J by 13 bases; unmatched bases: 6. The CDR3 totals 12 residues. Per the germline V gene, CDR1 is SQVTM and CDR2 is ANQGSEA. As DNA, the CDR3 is TGCAGCGCAGGGACTAGCGGGAGTCATCAGTTCTTC. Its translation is CSAGTSGSHQFF.

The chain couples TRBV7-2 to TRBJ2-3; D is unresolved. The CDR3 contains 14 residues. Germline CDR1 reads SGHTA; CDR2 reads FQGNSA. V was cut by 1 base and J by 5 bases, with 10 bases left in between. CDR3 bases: TGTGCCAGCAGCTTAGACCCGTCGGGAGATACGCAGTATTTT. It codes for CASSLDPSGDTQYF.

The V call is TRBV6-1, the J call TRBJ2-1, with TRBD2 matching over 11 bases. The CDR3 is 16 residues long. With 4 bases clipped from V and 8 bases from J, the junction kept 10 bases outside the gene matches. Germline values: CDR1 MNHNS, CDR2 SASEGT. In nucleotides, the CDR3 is TGTGCCAGCAGTGGGCAGGGACTAGCGGTGGTCGATGAGCAGTTCTTC. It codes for CASSGQGLAVVDEQFF.

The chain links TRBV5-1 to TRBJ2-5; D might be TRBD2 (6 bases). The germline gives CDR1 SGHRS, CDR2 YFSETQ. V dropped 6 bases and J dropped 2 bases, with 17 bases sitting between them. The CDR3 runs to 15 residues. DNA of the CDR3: TGCGCCAGCATTCGGGCGGGGAGAGGACAAGAGACCCAGTACTTC. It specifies CASIRAGRGQETQYF.

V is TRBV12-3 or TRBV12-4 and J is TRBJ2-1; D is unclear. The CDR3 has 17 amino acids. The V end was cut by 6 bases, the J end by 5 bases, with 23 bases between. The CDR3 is CASRSYRATFLDNEQFF. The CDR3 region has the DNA TGTGCCAGCAGATCCTACCGGGCTACGTTCTTGGACAATGAGCAGTTCTTC.

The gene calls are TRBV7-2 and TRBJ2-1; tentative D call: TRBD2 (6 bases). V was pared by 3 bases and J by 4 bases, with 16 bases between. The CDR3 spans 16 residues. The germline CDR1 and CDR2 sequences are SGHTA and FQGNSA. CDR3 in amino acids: CASSFYGGSWYNEQFF. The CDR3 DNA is TGTGCCAGCAGCTTTTACGGGGGATCGTGGTACAATGAGCAGTTCTTC.

CDR3 amino acids: CASSSLAGGWDTQYF. Written as DNA, the CDR3 is TGTGCCAGCAGTTCCTTAGCGGGAGGGTGGGATACGCAGTATTTT. V usage is TRBV12-3 or TRBV12-4 and J usage is TRBJ2-3, with 11 bases fitting TRBD2. The CDR3 has 15 residues. Trimming removed 4 bases from V and 6 bases from J; junction bases left unmatched: 6.